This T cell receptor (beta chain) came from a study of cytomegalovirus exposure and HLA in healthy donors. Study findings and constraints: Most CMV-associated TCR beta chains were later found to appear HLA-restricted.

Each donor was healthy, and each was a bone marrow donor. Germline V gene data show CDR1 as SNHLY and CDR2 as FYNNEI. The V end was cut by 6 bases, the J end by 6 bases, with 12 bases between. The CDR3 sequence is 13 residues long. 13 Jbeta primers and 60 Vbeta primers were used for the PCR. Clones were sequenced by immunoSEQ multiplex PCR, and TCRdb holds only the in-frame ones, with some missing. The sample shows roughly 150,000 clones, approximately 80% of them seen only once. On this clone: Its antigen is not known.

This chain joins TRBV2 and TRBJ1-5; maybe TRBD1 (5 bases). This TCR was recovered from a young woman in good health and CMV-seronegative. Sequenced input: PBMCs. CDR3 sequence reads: CASRGGGGQPQHF. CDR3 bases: TGTGCCAGCAGAGGTGGGGGAGGTCAGCCCCAGCATTTT.